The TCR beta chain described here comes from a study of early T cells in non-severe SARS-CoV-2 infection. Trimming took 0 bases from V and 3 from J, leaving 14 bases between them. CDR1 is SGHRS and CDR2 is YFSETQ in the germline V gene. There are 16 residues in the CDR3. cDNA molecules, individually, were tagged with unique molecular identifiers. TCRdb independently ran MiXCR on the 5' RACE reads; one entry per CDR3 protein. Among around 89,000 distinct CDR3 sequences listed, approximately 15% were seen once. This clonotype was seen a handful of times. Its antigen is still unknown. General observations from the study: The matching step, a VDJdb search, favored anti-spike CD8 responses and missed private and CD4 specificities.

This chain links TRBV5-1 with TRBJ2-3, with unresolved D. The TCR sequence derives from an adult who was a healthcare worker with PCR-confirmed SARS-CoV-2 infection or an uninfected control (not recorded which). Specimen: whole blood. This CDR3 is CASSLGPAMGTDTQYF. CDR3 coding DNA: TGCGCCAGCAGCTTGGGCCCAGCGATGGGGACAGATACGCAGTATTTT. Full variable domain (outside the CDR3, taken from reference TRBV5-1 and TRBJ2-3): KAGVTQTPRYLIKTRGQQVTLSCSPISGHRSVSWYQQTPGQGLQFLFEYFSETQRNKGNFPGRFSGRQFSNSRSEMNVSTLELGDSALYLCASSLGPAMGTDTQYFGPGTRLTVL.